These 14 T cell receptor beta chains share one sample of origin, sequenced in a study of cytomegalovirus exposure and HLA in healthy donors. With 60 Vbeta and 13 Jbeta primers, the PCR was carried out. Profiling relied on immunoSEQ multiplex PCR, and the TCRdb table lists in-frame clones only, not all of them. The sample gives about 210,000 clones, 82% of which show up once; about 6% is in the top ten. The sample comprised PBMCs. These receptors were obtained from a man in his forties in good health and CMV-seropositive.

The CDR3 region has the DNA TGTGCCAGCAGCTTAGAGGGGGCCTCTAAGAATGAGCAGTTCTTC. Protein: CASSLEGASKNEQFF. This chain connects TRBV11-3 to TRBJ2-1, with D maybe TRBD1 (6 bases). Germline V gives CDR1 SGHNT, CDR2 YENEEA. V was trimmed by 0 bases and J by 7 bases, leaving 13 bases between them. The CDR3 loop spans 15 amino acids.

This clone was seen only a few times. The rearrangement joins TRBV10-1 to TRBJ1-1; 7 bases are shared with TRBD1. CDR3 length equals 13 residues. In germline, CDR1 is WNHNN, CDR2 SYGVQD (reference sequence). The V segment lost 6 bases and the J segment 1 base; nucleotides outside the gene matches: 2. The CDR3 coding sequence is TGCGCCAGCAGGACAGGGAGGAACACTGAAGCTTTCTTT. Translated: CASRTGRNTEAFF.

V usage is TRBV29-1 and J usage is TRBJ1-2; D not certain. The CDR3 runs to 13 residues. Per the germline V gene, CDR1 is SQVTM and CDR2 is ANQGSEA. V was pared by 2 bases and J by 2 bases, with 9 bases between. CDR3 amino acids: CSVESWENYGYTF. CDR3 DNA sequence: TGCAGCGTTGAATCTTGGGAGAACTATGGCTACACCTTC.

The CDR3 spells CASSSTRQETQYF. CDR3 bases: TGCGCCAGCAGCTCGACTAGACAAGAGACCCAGTACTTC. The rearrangement links TRBV5-1 to TRBJ2-5, with D tentatively TRBD2 (6 bases). This CDR3 has 13 amino acids. Trimming removed 3 bases at V and 2 bases at J, with 8 bases between. CDR1 is SGHRS and CDR2 is YFSETQ in the germline V gene. The full variable domain, with the rest looked up from reference TRBV5-1 and TRBJ2-5, is KAGVTQTPRYLIKTRGQQVTLSCSPISGHRSVSWYQQTPGQGLQFLFEYFSETQRNKGNFPGRFSGRQFSNSRSEMNVSTLELGDSALYLCASSSTRQETQYFGPGTRLLVL.

The J gene is TRBJ2-2, the V gene TRBV9; 7 positions agree with TRBD1. Looked up from germline, CDR1 is SGDLS and CDR2 is YYNGEE. The CDR3 extends over 16 amino acids. After removal of 3 bases from V and 7 bases from J, the junction contained 12 bases not matched to a gene. The CDR3 sequence is CASSEGDSGYIGELFF. The CDR3 nucleotides read TGTGCCAGCAGCGAGGGGGACAGTGGGTACATCGGGGAGCTGTTTTTT.

V is TRBV18 and J is TRBJ1-5; 11 bases fit TRBD1. The assigned J gene may be wrong: the sequence end matches TRBJ2-3 better. In germline, CDR1 is KGHSH, CDR2 LQKENI. This CDR3 region has 16 residues. CDR3 protein: CASSPRRDRGIQPQYF. The DNA for the CDR3 is TGTGCCAGCTCACCCCGACGGGACAGGGGGATCCAGCCCCAGTATTTT.

The V call is TRBV5-1, the J call TRBJ2-5, with 8 bases aligning to TRBD2. CDR3 size: 14 residues. The junction had 7 bases not matched to a gene; V was cut back by 4 bases and J by 5 bases. Germline loops: CDR1 SGHRS, CDR2 YFSETQ. CDR3: CASSNSGMGETQYF. The DNA of the CDR3 is TGCGCCAGCAGCAATAGCGGGATGGGCGAGACCCAGTACTTC.

The rearrangement joins TRBV19 to TRBJ1-1; 8 bases are a match to TRBD1. Germline V gene lookup returns CDR1 LNHDA and CDR2 SQIVND (reference sequence). Germline trimming cut 4 bases from V and 2 bases from J; bases unmatched to any gene: 12. The CDR3 has 17 amino acids. The CDR3, as DNA: TGTGCCAGTAGTACCTCCCCTATTGACAGGGGTAACACTGAAGCTTTCTTT. Protein product: CASSTSPIDRGNTEAFF.

This clone showed up just a few times. The chain couples TRBV5-1 to TRBJ2-5; D might be TRBD1 (6 bases). CDR3 length equals 16 residues. The V gene's germline CDR1 is SGHRS and CDR2 YFSETQ. Trimming removed 4 bases at V and 5 bases at J, with 21 bases between. CDR3 coding DNA: TGCGCCAGCAGCCTATCCGGACAGTCGGACTGGGAGACCCAGTACTTC. Protein: CASSLSGQSDWETQYF.

The rearrangement uses TRBV10-2 and TRBJ2-1; 10 bases are a match to TRBD2. The CDR3 is made up of 13 amino acids. Trimming removed 10 bases from V and 5 bases from J; junction bases left unmatched: 5. Germline V gene sequence: CDR1 WSHSY, CDR2 SAAADI. CDR3 coding DNA: TGCGCCACAAGCGGGAGGGATCACAATGAGCAGTTCTTC. It is translated as CATSGRDHNEQFF.

This clone has more than one count but fewer than ten. This rearrangement joins TRBV5-4 to TRBJ1-1; TRBD1 might be the D (5 bases). The V end lost 4 bases, the J end lost 0 bases, and 13 bases lay between the germline ends. CDR1 and CDR2 from the germline V gene are SGHNT and YYREEE (reference sequence). CDR3 length equals 15 residues. The CDR3 DNA reads TGTGCCAGCAGCGGCGAGACAGAATTGAACACTGAAGCTTTCTTT. Its translation: CASSGETELNTEAFF.

The chain has TRBV2 and TRBJ2-1, with 10 positions matching TRBD2. The V segment lost 8 bases and the J segment 8 bases; nucleotides outside the gene matches: 6. Per germline, CDR1 SNHLY and CDR2 FYNNEI. This CDR3 region has 13 residues. The CDR3 spells CASEISGRDEQFF. The CDR3 DNA sequence: TGTGCCAGCGAAATAAGCGGGAGGGATGAGCAGTTCTTC.

The rearrangement joins TRBV11-2 to TRBJ1-5, with 8 bases that match TRBD1. Unmatched junction bases numbered 0, after V lost 3 bases and J lost 5 bases. CDR1 and CDR2 from the germline V gene are SGHAT and FQNNGV. The CDR3 loop spans 13 amino acids. The CDR3 coding sequence is TGTGCCAGCAGCTTGACAGGGGATCAGCCCCAGCATTTT. It is translated as CASSLTGDQPQHF.

CDR3 sequence: CASSGTENTGELFF. The CDR3, as DNA: TGTGCCAGTAGTGGGACAGAGAACACCGGGGAGCTGTTTTTT. The chain links TRBV19 to TRBJ2-2, with 7 bases identical to TRBD1. The germline CDR1 and CDR2 sequences are LNHDA and SQIVND (reference sequence). The CDR3 covers 14 residues. The V and J ends lost 5 bases and 1 base, in that order; junction bases with no gene match: 1.